A single sample is the source of the 10 T cell receptor beta chains below, sequenced in a study of T cells expressing NK-cell markers. With the 5' RACE reads reprocessed, TCRdb shows one record per CDR3 protein and no DNA. Seen in this sample are about 550,000 distinct CDR3 sequences; the ten most common clones hold roughly 3.5%. The sequenced material came from blood T cells: a sorted CD56 or NKG2C T cell subset, CD4+ or CD8+ T cells, or bulk PBMC T cells (not recorded which). These receptors were obtained from a man aged 18 to 35 in good health.

The CDR3 reads CSAADASSYEQYF. The rearrangement links TRBV20-1 to TRBJ2-7. Germline V lookup: CDR1 DFQATT, CDR2 SNEGSKA (reference sequence). This CDR3 is built from 13 residues.

The genes are TRBV6-2 or TRBV6-3 and TRBJ2-1; TCRdb's D gene call, TRBD2, goes unchecked for lack of DNA. Germline lookup yields CDR1 MNHEY and CDR2 SVGEGT. The CDR3 runs to 14 residues. This chain's CDR3 is CASSYIPGTFEQFF.

The V gene is TRBV24-1, the J gene TRBJ1-5; TCRdb picks TRBD1, but there is no DNA to check that call. Germline lookup yields CDR1 KGHDR and CDR2 SFDVKD. This CDR3 comprises 13 residues. The CDR3 is CATSLGGNQPQHF.

The chain uses TRBV5-1 and TRBJ2-1. CDR1 SGHRS and CDR2 YFSETQ come from the germline V gene. The CDR3 has 14 amino acids. The CDR3 region is CASSLDRGSNEQFF.

J is TRBJ2-5 and V is TRBV19. Germline V gene lookup returns CDR1 LNHDA and CDR2 SQIVND (reference sequence). The CDR3 contains 16 residues. The CDR3 protein is CASSITSGSIQETQYF.

This chain uses TRBV7-9 with TRBJ2-3; the D call from TCRdb, TRBD1, cannot be confirmed without DNA. The CDR3 extends over 16 amino acids. CDR1 SEHNR and CDR2 FQNEAQ come from the germline V gene (reference sequence). The CDR3 region is CASSLGQGAYLDTQYF.

This chain joins TRBV20-1 and TRBJ2-1; TCRdb's D call of TRBD1 is untestable without DNA. The germline V gene has CDR1 DFQATT and CDR2 SNEGSKA (reference sequence). This CDR3 is 12 amino acids long. CDR3 sequence: CSSTPIDNEQFF.

This CDR3 reads CASSEFGGNTIYF. The chain uses TRBV25-1 and TRBJ1-3. The germline V gene encodes CDR1 MGHDK and CDR2 SYGVNS. CDR3 length: 13 amino acids. The whole variable domain, filled in from reference TRBV25-1 and TRBJ1-3, reads EADIYQTPRYLVIGTGKKITLECSQTMGHDKMYWYQQDPGMELHLIHYSYGVNSTEKGDLSSESTVSRIRTEHFPLTLESARPSHTSQYLCASSEFGGNTIYFGEGSWLTVV.

The chain links TRBV7-2 to TRBJ2-3; the TRBD2 assignment by TCRdb is unverifiable without DNA. There are 17 residues in the CDR3. Germline V gene data show CDR1 as SGHTA and CDR2 as FQGNSA. Here the CDR3 reads CASSLAEASGMADTQYF.

The chain recombines TRBV7-2 with TRBJ2-7; TCRdb's assignment of TRBD2 cannot be checked, as there is no DNA. The germline V gene encodes CDR1 SGHTA and CDR2 FQGNSA. The CDR3 totals 17 residues. This CDR3 reads CASSLAGTSGLGYEQYF.